This TCR beta chain was observed in a study of blood T cell repertoires in COVID-19. The CDR3 is made up of 19 amino acids. J gave up 7 bases and V 4 bases, and 19 bases lay outside the gene matches. Germline V CDR1 and CDR2: MNHEY, SMNVEV (reference sequence). Using immunoSEQ multiplex PCR, the repertoire was profiled, and TCRdb retains in-frame clones only, with some absent. The sample consists of 450,000 or so clones, roughly 89% of them appearing once. Source material: peripheral blood. This chain uses TRBV27 with TRBJ2-1; 10 nucleotides align to TRBD2. This sequence was found in a man aged 18 to 29 with COVID-19, enrolled during active disease. CDR3 nucleotide sequence: TGTGCCAGCAGTTCCCGAGTATATACAGCGGGAGGGGGTGTGAATGAGCAGTTCTTC. This codes for CASSSRVYTAGGGVNEQFF.